This T cell receptor (beta chain) was sequenced during a study of neurological immune-mediated disorders. Study results and limitations: The most TCR clonal expansion was seen in HTLV-1-associated myelopathy, whereas the least was seen in multiple sclerosis, below the level in healthy controls.

The time point here: longitudinal time-point 3. Many counts were recorded for this clonotype. Its specificity is unknown. The CDR3 sequence is 14 residues long. The germline V gene encodes CDR1 SGHRS and CDR2 YFSETQ. The ends were cut back, 0 bases at V and 4 bases at J, with 9 bases in the middle. The authors produced cDNA by 5'RACE using 10-nucleotide random UMIs. TCRdb fed the 5' RACE reads into MiXCR, producing one record per CDR3 protein. Of under 130,000 distinct CDR3 sequences listed, about 10% were seen once; the top ten hold 3.1%. The chain uses TRBV5-1 and TRBJ2-3; possible D gene TRBD2, 5 bases. This sequence originates from a female donor with HTLV-1-associated myelopathy (HAM/TSP). Sequencing was performed on PBMCs. The CDR3 nucleotides are TGCGCCAGCAGCTTGGGTCTAGCCTCAGATACGCAGTATTTT. Encoded protein: CASSLGLASDTQYF.